The 16 T cell receptor beta chains below were found in one sample sequenced in a study of metastatic and nonmetastatic thyroid tumors. Thyroid surgery had not been preceded by any treatment in any patient. TCRdb reanalyzed the PCR reads with MiXCR. The sample lists some 10,000 clones, 25% to 35% occurring once. Input material: tumor tissue. Receptor source: a male donor with papillary thyroid cancer or a benign thyroid nodule (not recorded which). Some clones in this sample may be carry-over from other donors' samples.

This clone is hyperexpanded (1% or more). The chain has TRBV19 and TRBJ2-7; weak D call: TRBD1 (6 bases). Trimming left V 3 bases short and J 7 bases short, with 19 bases between. This CDR3 has 15 residues. Germline CDR1 LNHDA, CDR2 SQIVND (reference sequence). CDR3 protein: CASSISVGAAPEQYF. The CDR3 region has the DNA TGTGCCAGTAGTATCTCGGTGGGGGCCGCTCCAGAGCAGTACTTC.

The J gene is TRBJ2-1, the V gene TRBV5-5; no clear D gene. Trimming removed 0 bases from V and 6 bases from J, with 13 bases in between. Germline CDR1 SGHKS, CDR2 YYEKEE (reference sequence). This CDR3 is built from 15 residues. CDR3 amino acids: CASSLAGQRGNEQFF. CDR3 coding DNA: TGTGCCAGCAGCTTGGCCGGCCAGCGAGGCAATGAGCAGTTCTTC.

This chain uses TRBV30 with TRBJ2-7; 9 nucleotides align to TRBD1. The trim removed 7 bases at V and 5 bases at J, leaving 15 bases unmatched. The CDR3 runs to 15 residues. Germline V gene sequence: CDR1 GTSNPN, CDR2 SVGIG (reference sequence). In nucleotides, the CDR3 is TGTGCCTTTACGGGACAGGGTACGTCTGTGGACGAGCAGTACTTC. It yields the protein CAFTGQGTSVDEQYF. The full variable domain, rest sourced from reference TRBV30 and TRBJ2-7, is SQTIHQWPATLVQPVGSPLSLECTVEGTSNPNLYWYRQAAGRGLQLLFYSVGIGQISSEVPQNLSASRPQDRQFILSSKKLLLSDSGFYLCAFTGQGTSVDEQYFGPGTRLTVT.

This clone was detected ten times or more. The genes are TRBV6-1 and TRBJ2-5; the D gene is possibly TRBD2 (5 bases). CDR1 is MNHNS, CDR2 SASEGT, per germline. The CDR3 loop spans 14 amino acids. The V end lost 6 bases, the J end lost 2 bases, and 13 bases lay between the germline ends. Here the CDR3 reads CASRSADRQETQYF. The CDR3 DNA is TGTGCCAGCAGGTCAGCGGACCGACAAGAGACCCAGTACTTC.

This clone was recorded at least ten times. Just one base apart from a much larger clone, this may be a read error. The J gene is TRBJ1-6, the V gene TRBV20-1; the D gene is possibly TRBD1 (5 bases). The germline V gene has CDR1 DFQATT and CDR2 SNEGSKA (reference sequence). The CDR3 covers 13 residues. The chain's CDR3 is CSTSRAEAPPLHF. The CDR3 DNA follows: TGCAGCACGAGCAGGGCAGAGGCTCCACCCCTCCACTTT.

This clone was counted ten times or more. The CDR3 nucleotides are TGCGCCAGCAAGCGTAGCGGGAGTATCGCCTACGAGCAGTACTTC. Protein product: CASKRSGSIAYEQYF. The chain is built from TRBV10-2 and TRBJ2-7; 9 nucleotides line up with TRBD2. The CDR3 covers 15 residues. Germline V gene lookup returns CDR1 WSHSY and CDR2 SAAADI. V was clipped by 7 bases and J by 2 bases; unmatched bases: 9.

The genes are TRBV30 and TRBJ2-7, with 10 bases that match TRBD2. J lost 5 bases, V lost 1 base, and 5 bases had no gene match. This CDR3 contains 14 residues. Germline V gene lookup returns CDR1 GTSNPN and CDR2 SVGIG (reference sequence). The CDR3 reads CAWSATSGFHEQYF. The CDR3 DNA is TGTGCCTGGAGTGCGACTAGCGGGTTCCACGAGCAGTACTTC. Using reference TRBV30 and TRBJ2-7 for the parts outside the CDR3, the full variable domain is SQTIHQWPATLVQPVGSPLSLECTVEGTSNPNLYWYRQAAGRGLQLLFYSVGIGQISSEVPQNLSASRPQDRQFILSSKKLLLSDSGFYLCAWSATSGFHEQYFGPGTRLTVT.

This clone is medium-sized in the sample. The chain joins TRBV28 to TRBJ2-3; TRBD2 aligns across 9 bases. With 3 bases clipped from V and 0 bases from J, the junction kept 7 bases outside the gene matches. CDR3 length equals 17 residues. Per germline, CDR1 MDHEN and CDR2 SYDVKM. Written as DNA, the CDR3 is TGTGCCAGCAGTTTCTGGCGGGAGGGGATCAGCACAGATACGCAGTATTTT. The encoded protein is CASSFWREGISTDTQYF.

This chain links TRBV20-1 with TRBJ2-2, with TRBD1 matching over 7 bases. V lost 0 bases and J lost 7; bases outside the gene matches: 11. Germline assignment: CDR1 DFQATT and CDR2 SNEGSKA (reference sequence). There are 16 residues in the CDR3. The CDR3: CSARDTQTGTDGELFF. The CDR3 nucleotides read TGCAGTGCTAGAGATACCCAGACAGGGACAGACGGGGAGCTGTTTTTT.

Sample share makes this clone medium-sized. The rearrangement joins TRBV24-1 to TRBJ2-6, with D uncertain. V was shortened by 4 bases and J by 1 base, with 10 bases between the two germline ends. The V gene's germline CDR1 is KGHDR and CDR2 SFDVKD. The CDR3 is made up of 16 amino acids. The CDR3 bases are TGTGCCACCAGTGAAAGGGTTGGTTCTGGGGCCAACGTCCTGACTTTC. Translation: CATSERVGSGANVLTF.

V and J are TRBV19 and TRBJ2-1; D is unclear. Trimming left V 3 bases short and J 10 bases short, with 13 bases between. The germline CDR1 and CDR2 sequences are LNHDA and SQIVND (reference sequence). This CDR3 spans 13 amino acids. The CDR3 region has the DNA TGTGCCAGTAGTATGGGTCGACATGGAGAGCAGTTCTTC. Its translation: CASSMGRHGEQFF.

V and J are TRBV28 and TRBJ2-7; D is ambiguous. The V end lost 6 bases, the J end lost 0 bases, and 3 bases lay between the germline ends. The CDR3 extends over 11 amino acids. The germline CDR1 and CDR2 sequences are MDHEN and SYDVKM. CDR3 protein: CASSHSYEQYF. The CDR3 coding sequence is TGTGCCAGCAGCCACTCCTACGAGCAGTACTTC.

This chain joins TRBV5-6 and TRBJ2-5; D unclear. CDR1 SGHDT and CDR2 YYEEEE come from the germline V gene. V shed 2 bases and J shed 2 bases, with 1 base lying between them. This CDR3 spans 11 amino acids. The CDR3 nucleotides read TGTGCCAGCAGCTTTCAAGAGACCCAGTACTTC. As protein: CASSFQETQYF. Based on the CDR3 plus reference TRBV5-6 and TRBJ2-5, the full variable domain is DAGVTQSPTHLIKTRGQQVTLRCSPKSGHDTVSWYQQALGQGPQFIFQYYEEEERQRGNFPDRFSGHQFPNYSSELNVNALLLGDSALYLCASSFQETQYFGPGTRLLVL.

This clone was observed a handful of times. This chain connects TRBV2 to TRBJ2-7; D call uncertain. Germline V gives CDR1 SNHLY, CDR2 FYNNEI. The CDR3 runs 13 residues. Trimming took off 7 bases at V and 1 base at J, with 11 bases between the two ends. The CDR3 here is CASNSLRSYEQYF. Here the CDR3 DNA reads TGTGCCAGCAATAGCCTGAGGTCCTACGAGCAGTACTTC. The variable domain in full, completed from reference TRBV2 and TRBJ2-7, reads EPEVTQTPSHQVTQMGQEVILRCVPISNHLYFYWYRQILGQKVEFLVSFYNNEISEKSEIFDDQFSVERPDGSNFTLKIRSTKLEDSAMYFCASNSLRSYEQYFGPGTRLTVT.

This clone was observed a single time. V gene TRBV20-1 combines with J gene TRBJ2-5; the D gene is possibly TRBD1 (5 bases). Per germline, CDR1 DFQATT and CDR2 SNEGSKA (reference sequence). V was trimmed by 5 bases and J by 2 bases, leaving 15 bases between them. This CDR3 has 14 residues. This CDR3 reads CSAHPGRTQETQYF. The CDR3 coding sequence is TGCAGTGCTCATCCAGGGCGCACTCAAGAGACCCAGTACTTC.

This clone showed up just a few times. The chain recombines TRBV6-1 with TRBJ2-7, with D uncertain. This CDR3 is 12 amino acids long. The germline V gene has CDR1 MNHNS and CDR2 SASEGT. With 7 bases removed from V and 2 bases from J, the gap between germline ends came to 9 bases. The CDR3 DNA reads TGTGCCAGCAATTCACCCACCTACGAGCAGTACTTC. Translating it yields CASNSPTYEQYF.